Following are 15 T cell receptor beta chains from one sample sequenced in a study of blood T cell repertoires in COVID-19. Sequenced by immunoSEQ multiplex PCR; TCRdb stores in-frame clones only, minus some. Of 150,000 to 200,000 clones listed, just over 90% were seen once; the top ten hold 1.5% to 2.5%. The sequenced sample was peripheral blood. These receptors all come from a woman in her sixties with COVID-19, enrolled during active disease.

The chain links TRBV10-3 to TRBJ2-2, with 9 bases aligning to TRBD1. The CDR3 loop spans 15 amino acids. CDR1 and CDR2 (germline): ENHRY, SYGVKD. Germline trimming cut 6 bases from V and 5 bases from J; bases unmatched to any gene: 7. The CDR3: CAIRGQGLVTGELFF. The CDR3 DNA reads TGTGCCATCAGGGGACAGGGTTTGGTGACCGGGGAGCTGTTTTTT.

A single count supports this clone. The chain couples TRBV7-2 to TRBJ2-7; 10 bases align to TRBD2. V trimming: 4 bases; J trimming: 2 bases; junction bases outside the gene matches: 8. The CDR3 runs to 16 residues. The germline CDR1 and CDR2 sequences are SGHTA and FQGNSA. The CDR3 DNA sequence: TGTGCCAGCAGCTGGGACACTAGCGGGGCTACCTACGAGCAGTACTTC. Protein: CASSWDTSGATYEQYF.

Comments on this clone: One end of the junction fails to match germline, which may point to a read error. The chain uses TRBV7-7 and TRBJ2-1, with a tentative D call TRBD2 (5 bases). The CDR3 is 16 amino acids. Per germline, CDR1 SSHAT and CDR2 FNYEAQ (reference sequence). Here the CDR3 DNA reads TGTGCTAGCAGCTTAGAAGGAGGCAGCTCCTACAATGAGCAGTTCTTC. This translates into CASSLEGGSSYNEQFF.

This chain connects TRBV6-4 to TRBJ1-5, with TRBD1 as a possible D gene (5 bases). This CDR3 is built from 13 residues. Trimming took off 4 bases at V and 4 bases at J, with 8 bases between the two ends. Germline CDR1 is MRHNA and CDR2 is SNTAGT. DNA of the CDR3: TGTGCCAGCAGTGGGGGGGAAAATCAGCCCCAGCATTTT. Amino acid sequence: CASSGGENQPQHF.

The chain is built from TRBV7-3 and TRBJ2-3; D gene unclear. V dropped 2 bases and J dropped 2 bases, with 11 bases sitting between them. The germline V gene encodes CDR1 SGHTA and CDR2 FQGTGA. The CDR3 spans 15 residues. CDR3: CASSLDLQTTDTQYF. The CDR3 coding sequence is TGTGCCAGCAGCTTAGACCTACAGACCACAGATACGCAGTATTTT. Full variable domain (remainder filled in from reference TRBV7-3 and TRBJ2-3): GAGVSQTPSNKVTEKGKYVELRCDPISGHTALYWYRQSLGQGPEFLIYFQGTGAADDSGLPNDRFFAVRPEGSVSTLKIQRTERGDSAVYLCASSLDLQTTDTQYFGPGTRLTVL.

This chain joins TRBV27 and TRBJ1-5, with D unresolved. CDR1 MNHEY and CDR2 SMNVEV come from the germline V gene (reference sequence). V lost 3 bases and J 2 bases, leaving 11 bases between the germline ends. CDR3 length: 15 residues. As DNA, the CDR3 is TGTGCCAGCAGTTTCGAAGGACTCGGCAATCAGCCCCAGCATTTT. Its translation: CASSFEGLGNQPQHF.

The rearrangement uses TRBV19 and TRBJ2-7, with 7 bases that match TRBD1. Germline trimming cut 1 base from V and 5 bases from J; bases unmatched to any gene: 5. The germline V gene encodes CDR1 LNHDA and CDR2 SQIVND (reference sequence). CDR3 length equals 14 residues. The CDR3 bases are TGTGCCAGTAGTATAGTTCAGGGGGTCGACGAGCAGTACTTC. Its translation is CASSIVQGVDEQYF.

This chain uses TRBV19 with TRBJ1-5, with 7 bases fitting TRBD1. Germline CDR1 LNHDA, CDR2 SQIVND (reference sequence). Trimming removed 2 bases from V and 3 bases from J; junction bases left unmatched: 7. This CDR3 region has 16 residues. CDR3 sequence: CASSISRDRDNQPQHF. The CDR3 coding sequence is TGTGCCAGTAGTATATCCCGAGACAGGGACAATCAGCCCCAGCATTTT.

This clone showed up just once. This chain uses TRBV2 with TRBJ2-1; no definite D call. From germline, CDR1 is SNHLY and CDR2 FYNNEI. This CDR3 spans 16 amino acids. Trimming shortened V by 10 bases and J by 5 bases, and 24 bases separated the two germline ends. The CDR3 here is CATLSSYANAHNEQFF. The CDR3, as DNA: TGTGCCACTCTATCAAGCTACGCAAACGCACACAATGAGCAGTTCTTC. Looking up the rest from reference TRBV2 and TRBJ2-1 gives the full variable domain: EPEVTQTPSHQVTQMGQEVILRCVPISNHLYFYWYRQILGQKVEFLVSFYNNEISEKSEIFDDQFSVERPDGSNFTLKIRSTKLEDSAMYFCATLSSYANAHNEQFFGPGTRLTVL.

This clone is a singleton in its sample. The V and J genes are TRBV29-1 and TRBJ2-3; D possibly corresponds to TRBD2 (6 bases). The CDR3 covers 15 residues. Germline-derived CDR1 and CDR2 are SQVTM and ANQGSEA. V was cut by 0 bases and J by 2 bases, with 12 bases left in between. CDR3 loop: CSVEDRRGFTDTQYF. For the CDR3, the DNA is TGCAGCGTTGAAGATCGGCGGGGCTTCACAGATACGCAGTATTTT.

The CDR3 nucleotides are TGTGCCAGCAGCCAAGATAGACAGGGAAACACCATATATTTT. Amino acid sequence: CASSQDRQGNTIYF. The chain links TRBV4-2 to TRBJ1-3; D might be TRBD1 (5 bases). V gave up 0 bases and J gave up 4 bases, with 7 bases separating them. The CDR3 contains 14 residues. The germline V gene has CDR1 LGHNA and CDR2 YNFKEQ.

This chain uses TRBV27 with TRBJ1-5; D possibly corresponds to TRBD1 (5 bases). This CDR3 spans 14 amino acids. Between the trimmed V and J ends, which lost 5 bases and 2 bases, there was a span of 10 bases. Germline V gives CDR1 MNHEY, CDR2 SMNVEV (reference sequence). The CDR3 protein is CASSPRGGNQPQHF. The CDR3 nucleotides are TGTGCCAGCAGTCCTCGGGGGGGCAATCAGCCCCAGCATTTT.

The rearrangement joins TRBV10-3 to TRBJ1-2; 9 positions agree with TRBD1. V dropped 0 bases and J dropped 13; count of bases not matched to a gene: 9. Germline loops: CDR1 ENHRY, CDR2 SYGVKD. The CDR3 has 14 amino acids. The CDR3 loop reads CAISESRTGAPGTF. The CDR3 nucleotides read TGTGCCATCAGTGAGTCCAGGACAGGGGCCCCCGGCACCTTC.

The chain employs TRBV7-8 and TRBJ2-1; 10 bases fit TRBD2. The CDR3 covers 15 residues. CDR1 and CDR2 (germline): SGHVS, FQNEAQ. V lost 3 bases to trimming and J lost 10 bases; unmatched junction nucleotides: 9. The CDR3, as DNA: TGTGCCAGCAGCTTCGGTAGCGGGGGGCCAGGGGAGCAGTTCTTC. Translation: CASSFGSGGPGEQFF.

The gene calls are TRBV19 and TRBJ2-2; 9 nucleotides agree with TRBD2. V lost 6 bases, J lost 2 bases, and 7 bases stayed unmatched. The CDR3 spans 16 residues. Per germline, CDR1 LNHDA and CDR2 SQIVND (reference sequence). CDR3 nucleotide sequence: TGTGCCAGTAGCAAGACTAGCGGAGTTAACACCGGGGAGCTGTTTTTT. Translated: CASSKTSGVNTGELFF.